The entry that follows covers one T cell receptor beta chain sequence. The CDR3 extends over 15 amino acids. Per germline, CDR1 SGHDN and CDR2 FVKESK. Trimming left V 4 bases short and J 8 bases short, with 17 bases between. This sample was taken from a study of T cell responses to AZD1222 COVID-19 vaccine. Some clones are missing from TCRdb's copy, which holds only in-frame ones; the method was immunoSEQ multiplex PCR. The data hold more than 85,000 clones, with approximately 86% observed a single time. The sample here was peripheral blood, taken on day 0 of MenACWY control vaccination. The source of this sequence is an adult in good health. V gene TRBV14 combines with J gene TRBJ2-2; no clear D gene. The DNA of the CDR3 is TGTGCCAGCAGCCCCCGTAGGGCGAGGCTTGGGGAGCTGTTTTTT. This gives the protein CASSPRRARLGELFF.